Given below is one T cell receptor (beta chain) in context. Enrollees, about 18 to 95 years old, lived in fewer than 25 US areas. The V end was cut by 0 bases, the J end by 3 bases, with 12 bases between. The germline CDR1 and CDR2 sequences are LGHNA and YNFKEQ. The CDR3 totals 15 residues. Using immunoSEQ multiplex PCR, the repertoire was profiled, and TCRdb retains in-frame clones only, with some absent. The sample yields some 50,000 clones, about 88% seen once. This sample was taken from a study of blood T cell repertoires in COVID-19. This sequence originates from a woman aged 45-65 years who had recovered from COVID-19. Sequencing was performed on PBMCs or T cells enriched from blood (not recorded which). This chain links TRBV4-2 with TRBJ2-7, with a tentative D call TRBD1 (6 bases). The CDR3 DNA reads TGTGCCAGCAGCCAAGATCGGTCAGGGGTCTACGAGCAGTACTTC. Protein product: CASSQDRSGVYEQYF.